The rows below give T cell receptor beta chains drawn from one sample of a study of T cell responses to AZD1222 COVID-19 vaccine. Only in-frame clones appear in the TCRdb table, and some are missing; sequencing was by immunoSEQ multiplex PCR. The sample lists under 200,000 clones; 90% to 95% were seen once. The sequencing used peripheral blood, collected on day 0 of AZD1222 vaccination. Receptors originate from an adult in good health. Each CDR3 is given with its conserved first and last residue. The order of the fields is V gene, J gene, D gene, clone size, CDR3 DNA, CDR3 protein. A D gene is named only where the DNA matches it firmly. The size entry is marked missing in some rows and otherwise reads once, few, many or a size class.

V gene: TRBV6-5
J gene: TRBJ1-5
D gene: TRBD1
clone size: NA
CDR3 DNA: TGTGCCAGCAGTTTACAGGGGATTCATCAGCCCCAGCATTTT
CDR3 protein: CASSLQGIHQPQHF

V gene: TRBV25-1
J gene: TRBJ2-3
D gene: NA
clone size: few
CDR3 DNA: TGTGCCAGCAGTGAAGAGGCAGTTTATACGCAGTATTTT
CDR3 protein: CASSEEAVYTQYF

V gene: TRBV10-2
J gene: TRBJ2-7
D gene: TRBD2
clone size: NA
CDR3 DNA: TGCGCCAGCAGTGAGCCGAAACACCTCGGACTAGCGGGGGGCCACGAGCAGTACTTC
CDR3 protein: CASSEPKHLGLAGGHEQYF

V gene: TRBV10-3
J gene: TRBJ2-7
D gene: TRBD2
clone size: NA
CDR3 DNA: TGTGCCATCGGTGCGGGGGGCGGGCCCTACGAGCAGTACTTC
CDR3 protein: CAIGAGGGPYEQYF

V gene: TRBV4-3
J gene: TRBJ1-2
D gene: NA
clone size: NA
CDR3 DNA: TGCGCCAGCAGCCCCCCGGGGCGGATGAACTATGGCTACACCTTC
CDR3 protein: CASSPPGRMNYGYTF

V gene: TRBV29-1
J gene: TRBJ1-1
D gene: NA
clone size: NA
CDR3 DNA: TGCAGCGTAACGTCCCGGCTGAACACTGAAGCTTTCTTT
CDR3 protein: CSVTSRLNTEAFF

V gene: TRBV19
J gene: TRBJ2-1
D gene: NA
clone size: NA
CDR3 DNA: TGTGCCAGTAGTATAAGCGTTAGTAGCGGACCATACAATGAGCAGTTCTTC
CDR3 protein: CASSISVSSGPYNEQFF

V gene: TRBV25-1
J gene: TRBJ2-5
D gene: NA
clone size: once
CDR3 DNA: TGTGCCAGCAGTGAAAGGCAGGGTCAAGAGACCCAGTACTTC
CDR3 protein: CASSERQGQETQYF

V gene: TRBV14
J gene: TRBJ2-2
D gene: NA
clone size: NA
CDR3 DNA: TGTGCCAGCAGCCAGAGACTAGACCCTGGCACCGGGGAGCTGTTTTTT
CDR3 protein: CASSQRLDPGTGELFF

V gene: TRBV11-2
J gene: TRBJ1-3
D gene: NA
clone size: once
CDR3 DNA: TGTGCCAGCAGCCCCAAATTCGGACTGTCCTCTGGAAACACCATATATTTT
CDR3 protein: CASSPKFGLSSGNTIYF

V gene: TRBV7-9
J gene: TRBJ1-2
D gene: NA
clone size: NA
CDR3 DNA: TGTGCCAGCAGCTTAATCGATTACCCCAGGGATGGCTACACCTTC
CDR3 protein: CASSLIDYPRDGYTF

V gene: TRBV3-1/TRBV3-2
J gene: TRBJ1-6
D gene: NA
clone size: NA
CDR3 DNA: TGTGCCAGCAGCCAAGTCGAGGGACTTCATAATTCACCCCTCCACTTT
CDR3 protein: CASSQVEGLHNSPLHF

V gene: TRBV7-6
J gene: TRBJ1-1
D gene: NA
clone size: NA
CDR3 DNA: TGTGCCAGCAGCTTTAGTCGGGGGGACACTGAAGCTTTCTTT
CDR3 protein: CASSFSRGDTEAFF

V gene: TRBV10-2
J gene: TRBJ1-6
D gene: NA
clone size: NA
CDR3 DNA: TGCGCCAGCAACAATCTCTGGGATTCACCCCTCCACTTT
CDR3 protein: CASNNLWDSPLHF

V gene: TRBV30
J gene: TRBJ2-3
D gene: TRBD2
clone size: NA
CDR3 DNA: TGTGCCTGGAGGGGACTAGCGGGCACAGATACGCAGTATTTT
CDR3 protein: CAWRGLAGTDTQYF

V gene: TRBV11-2
J gene: TRBJ1-3
D gene: NA
clone size: NA
CDR3 DNA: TGTGCCAGCAGCTTACCGGGTAAAGGGGCCCGCTCTGGAAACACCATATATTTT
CDR3 protein: CASSLPGKGARSGNTIYF

V gene: TRBV4-3
J gene: TRBJ1-1
D gene: TRBD1
clone size: NA
CDR3 DNA: TGCGCCAGCAGCCACAGGACAGGGCACATGAACACTGAAGCTTTCTTT
CDR3 protein: CASSHRTGHMNTEAFF

V gene: TRBV6-5
J gene: TRBJ1-2
D gene: NA
clone size: NA
CDR3 DNA: TGTGCCAGCAGTTACAGGGGAGGGAACTATGGCTACACCTTC
CDR3 protein: CASSYRGGNYGYTF

V gene: TRBV7-2
J gene: TRBJ2-5
D gene: TRBD1
clone size: NA
CDR3 DNA: TGTGCCAGCAGCCTGACCGGGACAGGGTTGGAGACCCAGTACTTC
CDR3 protein: CASSLTGTGLETQYF

V gene: TRBV28
J gene: TRBJ1-5
D gene: TRBD1
clone size: NA
CDR3 DNA: TGTGCCAGCAGTACCTACAGCAGGGGGCGCAACCAGCCCCAGCATTTT
CDR3 protein: CASSTYSRGRNQPQHF

V gene: TRBV4-3
J gene: TRBJ2-1
D gene: TRBD2
clone size: NA
CDR3 DNA: TGCGCCAGCAGCCAACGGGTGACTAGCCTTGTTTCTTACAATGAGCAGTTCTTC
CDR3 protein: CASSQRVTSLVSYNEQFF

V gene: TRBV28
J gene: TRBJ2-7
D gene: NA
clone size: NA
CDR3 DNA: TGTGCCAGCAGTTTTCGGGTGTCTCCCTACGAGCAGTACTTC
CDR3 protein: CASSFRVSPYEQYF

V gene: TRBV3-1/TRBV3-2
J gene: TRBJ2-3
D gene: NA
clone size: NA
CDR3 DNA: TGTGCCAGCAGCCCCAGCCGGGGGAGGCCAGATACGCAGTATTTT
CDR3 protein: CASSPSRGRPDTQYF

V gene: TRBV5-4
J gene: TRBJ1-3
D gene: TRBD1
clone size: NA
CDR3 DNA: TGTGCCAGCAGCTTGGCCGGGACAGGATCTGGAAACACCATATATTTT
CDR3 protein: CASSLAGTGSGNTIYF

V gene: TRBV5-1
J gene: TRBJ2-5
D gene: TRBD1
clone size: NA
CDR3 DNA: TGCGCCAGCAGGACCGGACAGGGAGGTGAGACCCAGTACTTC
CDR3 protein: CASRTGQGGETQYF

V gene: TRBV5-5
J gene: TRBJ1-4
D gene: NA
clone size: NA
CDR3 DNA: TGTGCCAGCAGCCGAAGGGGAGGGAATGAAAAACTGTTTTTT
CDR3 protein: CASSRRGGNEKLFF

V gene: TRBV6-6
J gene: TRBJ1-5
D gene: NA
clone size: NA
CDR3 DNA: TGTGCCAGCATCTCCCCCGCGAGGAGAGGAGTATCCCAGCATTTT
CDR3 protein: CASISPARRGVSQHF

V gene: TRBV6-5
J gene: TRBJ1-1
D gene: TRBD1
clone size: once
CDR3 DNA: TGTGCCAGCAGTATTCGACAGGGTGAAGCTTTCTTT
CDR3 protein: CASSIRQGEAFF

V gene: TRBV19
J gene: TRBJ2-7
D gene: NA
clone size: NA
CDR3 DNA: TGTGCCAGTAGTTCAGTGGGACCCTACGAGCAGTACTTC
CDR3 protein: CASSSVGPYEQYF

V gene: TRBV7-2
J gene: TRBJ2-2
D gene: NA
clone size: NA
CDR3 DNA: TGTGCCAGCAGCTTAGCGCAAGGCACCGGGGAGCTGTTTTTT
CDR3 protein: CASSLAQGTGELFF

V gene: TRBV7-9
J gene: TRBJ2-3
D gene: NA
clone size: NA
CDR3 DNA: TGTGCCAGCACCGGCAGTGGTCTGGATACGCAGTATTTT
CDR3 protein: CASTGSGLDTQYF